The clone carrying this T cell receptor beta chain was picked up one time. The CDR3 covers 15 residues. Germline CDR1 is LGHDT and CDR2 is YNNKEL (reference sequence). V shed 1 base, J shed 2 bases, and the junction held 4 bases outside the gene matches. The record originates from a study of blood T cell repertoires in COVID-19. Across the whole study: Sample material is recorded as cDNA or gDNA derived from T cells, B-cell-depleted T cells, or PBMCs.

Per the original methods: It was from reference gene primer amplification that nucleated cell counts were estimated. Produced via immunoSEQ multiplex PCR; TCRdb's table is partial and in-frame only. The DNA gave D and trimming, while V, J and clone size come from that table. The sample consists of around 63,000 clones, about nine tenths of them appearing once. Sequencing input: peripheral blood. The chain recombines TRBV3-1 (or the pseudogene TRBV3-2) with TRBJ1-1; 7 positions match TRBD1. The receptor's source is a woman of 80 years or more with acute or convalescent COVID-19. The CDR3, as DNA: TGTGCCAGCAGCCAAGCCGACAGGGCAAACACTGAAGCTTTCTTT. Its protein product is CASSQADRANTEAFF.